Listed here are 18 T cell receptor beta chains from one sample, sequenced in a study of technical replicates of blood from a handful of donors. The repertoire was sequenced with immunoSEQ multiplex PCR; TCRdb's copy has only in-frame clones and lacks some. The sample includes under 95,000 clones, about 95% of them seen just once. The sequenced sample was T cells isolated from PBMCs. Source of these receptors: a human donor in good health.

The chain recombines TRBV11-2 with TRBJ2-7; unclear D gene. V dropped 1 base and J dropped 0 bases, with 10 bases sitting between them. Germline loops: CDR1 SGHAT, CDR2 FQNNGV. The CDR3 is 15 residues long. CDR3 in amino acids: CASSLVSSFSYEQYF. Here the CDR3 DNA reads TGTGCCAGCAGCTTAGTATCCAGTTTCTCCTACGAGCAGTACTTC. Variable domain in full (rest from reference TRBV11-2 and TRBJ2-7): EAGVAQSPRYKIIEKRQSVAFWCNPISGHATLYWYQQILGQGPKLLIQFQNNGVVDDSQLPKDRFSAERLKGVDSTLKIQPAKLEDSAVYLCASSLVSSFSYEQYFGPGTRLTVT.

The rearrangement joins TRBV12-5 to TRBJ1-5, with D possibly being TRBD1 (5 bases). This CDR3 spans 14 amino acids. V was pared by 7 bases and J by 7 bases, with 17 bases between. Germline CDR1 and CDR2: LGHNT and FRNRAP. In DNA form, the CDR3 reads TGTGCTAGTGCTTACCAGGGTTTGGGCCAGCCCCAGCATTTT. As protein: CASAYQGLGQPQHF.

In DNA form, the CDR3 reads TGCAGCGTTGAGGGACTAGCGGGAAGGCTTTACAATGAGCAGTTCTTC. Encoded protein: CSVEGLAGRLYNEQFF. The rearrangement joins TRBV29-1 to TRBJ2-1, with TRBD2 matching over 13 bases. V was pared by 3 bases and J by 4 bases, with 6 bases of the junction left unmatched. CDR1 SQVTM and CDR2 ANQGSEA come from the germline V gene. The CDR3 loop spans 16 amino acids.

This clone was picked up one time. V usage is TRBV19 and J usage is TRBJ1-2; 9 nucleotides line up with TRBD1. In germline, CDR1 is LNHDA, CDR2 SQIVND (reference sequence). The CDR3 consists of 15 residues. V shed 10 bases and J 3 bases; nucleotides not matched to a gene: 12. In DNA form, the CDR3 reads TGTGCCACCGGGGAACCGGGACAGGGTGACTATGGCTACACCTTC. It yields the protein CATGEPGQGDYGYTF.

The CDR3 nucleotides are TGCGCCAGCAGCATCGGTAGTGAGGCCTACGAGCAGTACTTC. The encoded protein is CASSIGSEAYEQYF. The chain combines TRBV5-1 with TRBJ2-7; D gene unclear. V was shortened by 4 bases and J by 2 bases, with 13 bases between the two germline ends. The CDR3 runs 14 residues. Germline V gene sequence: CDR1 SGHRS, CDR2 YFSETQ.

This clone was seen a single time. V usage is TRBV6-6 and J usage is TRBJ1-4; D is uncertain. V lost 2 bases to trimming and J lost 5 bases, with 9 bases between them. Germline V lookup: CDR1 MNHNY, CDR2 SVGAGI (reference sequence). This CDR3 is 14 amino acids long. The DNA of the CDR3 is TGTGCCAGCAGTTACGTTTCAGAAAATGAAAAACTGTTTTTT. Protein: CASSYVSENEKLFF.

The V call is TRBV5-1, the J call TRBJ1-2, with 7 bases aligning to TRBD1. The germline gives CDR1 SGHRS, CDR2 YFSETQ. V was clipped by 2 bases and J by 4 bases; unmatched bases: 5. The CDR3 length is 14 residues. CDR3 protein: CASSLLTGSYGYTF. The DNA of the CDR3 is TGCGCCAGCAGCTTATTGACAGGGTCCTATGGCTACACCTTC.

In DNA, the CDR3 is TGCGCCAGCAGCTTGGAACAGGGCCGGGGCACTGAAGCTTTCTTT. Its protein product is CASSLEQGRGTEAFF. V gene TRBV5-1 combines with J gene TRBJ1-1; weak D call: TRBD1 (6 bases). This CDR3 contains 15 residues. V dropped 0 bases and J dropped 4 bases, with 13 bases sitting between them. The germline CDR1 and CDR2 sequences are SGHRS and YFSETQ.

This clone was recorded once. The CDR3 DNA reads as TGTGCCAGCAGCCAAGCGGGAGGAGGCACCGGGGAGCTGTTTTTT. Protein product: CASSQAGGGTGELFF. The chain is built from TRBV4-2 and TRBJ2-2; 7 bases fit TRBD2. V dropped 1 base and J dropped 4; count of bases not matched to a gene: 3. Germline V lookup: CDR1 LGHNA, CDR2 YNFKEQ. CDR3 size: 15 residues.

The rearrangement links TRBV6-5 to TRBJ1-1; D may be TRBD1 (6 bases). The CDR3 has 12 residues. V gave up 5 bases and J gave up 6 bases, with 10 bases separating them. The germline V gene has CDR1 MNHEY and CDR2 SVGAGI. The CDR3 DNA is TGTGCCAGCAGTCACAGGGCCTCTGAAGCTTTCTTT. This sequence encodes CASSHRASEAFF.

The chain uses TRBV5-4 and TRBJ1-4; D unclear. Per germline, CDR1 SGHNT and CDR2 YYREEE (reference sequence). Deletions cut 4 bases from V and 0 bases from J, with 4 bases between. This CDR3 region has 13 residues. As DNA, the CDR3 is TGTGCCAGCAGCCCAGCAACTAATGAAAAACTGTTTTTT. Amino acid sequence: CASSPATNEKLFF. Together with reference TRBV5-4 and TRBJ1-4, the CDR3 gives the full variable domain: ETGVTQSPTHLIKTRGQQVTLRCSSQSGHNTVSWYQQALGQGPQFIFQYYREEENGRGNFPPRFSGLQFPNYSSELNVNALELDDSALYLCASSPATNEKLFFGSGTQLSVL.

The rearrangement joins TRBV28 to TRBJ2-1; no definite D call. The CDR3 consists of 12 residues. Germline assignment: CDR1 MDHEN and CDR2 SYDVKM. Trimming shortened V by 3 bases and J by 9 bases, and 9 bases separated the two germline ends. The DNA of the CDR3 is TGTGCCAGCAGTTTGGTTTCGGGTGAGCAGTTCTTC. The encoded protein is CASSLVSGEQFF.

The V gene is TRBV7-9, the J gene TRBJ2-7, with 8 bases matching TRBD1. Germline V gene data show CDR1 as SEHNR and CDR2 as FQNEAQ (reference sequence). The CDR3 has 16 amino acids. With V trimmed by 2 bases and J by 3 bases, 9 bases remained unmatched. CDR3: CASSLIPGGYDYEQYF. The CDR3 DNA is TGTGCCAGCAGCTTAATTCCAGGGGGCTACGACTACGAGCAGTACTTC.

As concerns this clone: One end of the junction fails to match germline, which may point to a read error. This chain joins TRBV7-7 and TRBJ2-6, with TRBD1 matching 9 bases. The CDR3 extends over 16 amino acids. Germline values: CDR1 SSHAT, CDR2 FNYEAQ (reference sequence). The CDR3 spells CASSSGTGTGANVLTF. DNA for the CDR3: TGTGCTAGCAGCTCCGGGACAGGGACTGGGGCCAACGTCCTGACTTTC. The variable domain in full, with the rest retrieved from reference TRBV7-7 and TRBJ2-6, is GAGVSQSPRYKVTKRGQDVTLRCDPISSHATLYWYQQALGQGPEFLTYFNYEAQPDKSGLPSDRFSAERPEGSISTLTIQRTEQRDSAMYRCASSSGTGTGANVLTFGAGSRLTVL.

This chain's CDR3 is CASQITANTEAFF. The CDR3 region has the DNA TGCGCCAGCCAGATCACAGCGAACACTGAAGCTTTCTTT. J is TRBJ1-1 and V is TRBV10-2; D is undetermined. Trimming stripped 8 bases from V and 1 base from J, with 11 bases between. Germline assignment: CDR1 WSHSY and CDR2 SAAADI. This CDR3 has 13 residues.

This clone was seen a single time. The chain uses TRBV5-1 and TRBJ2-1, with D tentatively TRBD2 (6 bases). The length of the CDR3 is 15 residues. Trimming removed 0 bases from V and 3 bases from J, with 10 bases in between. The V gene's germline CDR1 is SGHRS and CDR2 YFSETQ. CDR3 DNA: TGCGCCAGCAGCTTGGCCCTAGCGAACTACAATGAGCAGTTCTTC. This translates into CASSLALANYNEQFF. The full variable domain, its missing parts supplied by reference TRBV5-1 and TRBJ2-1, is KAGVTQTPRYLIKTRGQQVTLSCSPISGHRSVSWYQQTPGQGLQFLFEYFSETQRNKGNFPGRFSGRQFSNSRSEMNVSTLELGDSALYLCASSLALANYNEQFFGPGTRLTVL.

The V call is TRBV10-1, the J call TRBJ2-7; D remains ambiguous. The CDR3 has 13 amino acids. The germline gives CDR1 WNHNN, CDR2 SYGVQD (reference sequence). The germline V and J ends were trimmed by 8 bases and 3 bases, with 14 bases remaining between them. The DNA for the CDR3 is TGCGCCAGCGTTTACCAAGTAGACTACGAGCAGTACTTC. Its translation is CASVYQVDYEQYF.

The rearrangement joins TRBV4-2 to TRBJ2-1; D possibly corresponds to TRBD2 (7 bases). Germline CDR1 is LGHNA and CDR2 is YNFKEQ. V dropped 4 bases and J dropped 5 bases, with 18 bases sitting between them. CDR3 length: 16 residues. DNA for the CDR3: TGTGCCAGCAGCCCTGATTCTAAGGGGGGGGACAATGAGCAGTTCTTC. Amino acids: CASSPDSKGGDNEQFF.